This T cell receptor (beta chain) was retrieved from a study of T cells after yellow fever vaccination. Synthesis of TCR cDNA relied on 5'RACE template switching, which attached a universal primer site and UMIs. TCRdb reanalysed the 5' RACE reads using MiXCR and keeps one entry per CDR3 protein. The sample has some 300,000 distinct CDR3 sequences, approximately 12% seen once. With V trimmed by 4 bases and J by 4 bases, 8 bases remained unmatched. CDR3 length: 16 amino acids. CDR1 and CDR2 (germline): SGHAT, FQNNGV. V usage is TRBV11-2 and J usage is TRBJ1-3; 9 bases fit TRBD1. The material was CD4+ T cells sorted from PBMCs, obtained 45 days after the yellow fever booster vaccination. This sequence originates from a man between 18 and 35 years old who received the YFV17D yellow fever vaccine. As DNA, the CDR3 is TGTGCCAGCAGCTCCACACAGGGGGCGCGGGGAAACACCATATATTTT. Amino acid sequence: CASSSTQGARGNTIYF.